The clone carrying this T cell receptor (beta chain) was detected many times. Antigen unknown. This sample was taken from a study of CD8+CD57+ T cells in acquired aplastic anemia. Study-level information: Sorted CD4+ plus CD8+ cells gave DNA averaging roughly 2.9 ug.

This CDR3 is 14 amino acids long. V was clipped by 6 bases and J by 4 bases, with 10 bases between them. CDR1 is LNHDA, CDR2 SQIVND, per germline (reference sequence). Study-wide points: Sharing between patients and controls was observed for about 27 CD8+ CDR3 sequences.

Both TCR beta VDJ combination and CDR3 sequence profiling were carried out. Genomic DNA was the template for this profiling. TCRdb passed the reads through MiXCR, listing each CDR3 protein once. Here the sample spans roughly 500,000 distinct CDR3 sequences, more than 25% being singletons. Sequencing involved patients with CD8+CD57+ cell expansion previously shown by flow cytometry. Patients uniformly had severe acquired aplastic anemia. Receipt of therapy had not occurred in any patient by the time of blood sampling. The specimen sequenced was sorted CD4+, CD8+, or CD8+CD57+ T cells (not recorded which) from PBMCs. This chain uses TRBV19 with TRBJ2-6; D gene unclear. The sequence was obtained from a human donor with aplastic anemia. The CDR3: CASRNTGGANVLTF. The CDR3 region has the DNA TGTGCCAGTAGAAACACGGGCGGGGCCAACGTCCTGACTTTC.